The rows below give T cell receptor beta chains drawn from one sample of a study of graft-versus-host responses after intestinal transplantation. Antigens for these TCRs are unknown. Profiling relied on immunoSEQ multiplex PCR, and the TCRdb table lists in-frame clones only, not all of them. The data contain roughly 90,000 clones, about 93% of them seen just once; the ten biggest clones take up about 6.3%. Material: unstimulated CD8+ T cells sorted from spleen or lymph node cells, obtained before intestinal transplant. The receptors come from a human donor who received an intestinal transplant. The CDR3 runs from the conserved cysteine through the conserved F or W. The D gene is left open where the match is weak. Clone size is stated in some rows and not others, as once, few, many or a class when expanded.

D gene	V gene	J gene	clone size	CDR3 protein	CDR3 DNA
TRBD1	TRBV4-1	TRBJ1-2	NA	CASSHDGTGIYGYTF	TGCGCCAGCAGCCACGACGGGACAGGCATCTATGGCTACACCTTC
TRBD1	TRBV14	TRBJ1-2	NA	CASSQERGTGEGYTF	TGTGCCAGCAGCCAAGAAAGAGGGACAGGGGAGGGCTACACCTTC
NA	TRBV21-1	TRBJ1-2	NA	CASSPLFGVGYGYTF	TGTGCCAGCAGCCCACTTTTCGGGGTTGGCTATGGCTACACCTTC
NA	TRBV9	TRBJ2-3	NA	CASSVVPADTQYF	TGTGCCAGCAGCGTAGTACCCGCAGATACGCAGTATTTT
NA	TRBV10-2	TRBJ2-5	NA	CASNQSRETQYF	TGCGCCAGCAACCAGTCGCGTGAGACCCAGTACTTC
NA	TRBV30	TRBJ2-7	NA	CAWSVKDGWSGEQYF	TGTGCCTGGAGTGTAAAGGACGGGTGGTCGGGGGAGCAGTACTTC
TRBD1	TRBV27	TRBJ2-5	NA	CASSFGQVETQYF	TGTGCCAGCAGTTTCGGACAGGTAGAGACCCAGTACTTC
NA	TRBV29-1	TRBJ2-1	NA	CSVPRSDFRHEQFF	TGCAGCGTCCCTAGGTCGGATTTTCGCCATGAGCAGTTCTTC
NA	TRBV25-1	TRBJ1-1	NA	CASSEKETRNLNTEAFF	TGTGCCAGCAGTGAAAAGGAGACGAGGAACCTGAACACTGAAGCTTTCTTT
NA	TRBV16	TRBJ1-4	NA	CASSQVEEVEKLFF	TGTGCCAGCAGCCAAGTCGAGGAGGTGGAAAAACTGTTTTTT
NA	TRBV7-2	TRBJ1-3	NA	CASSLEGPWNTIYF	TGTGCCAGCAGCTTAGAGGGCCCGTGGAACACCATATATTTT
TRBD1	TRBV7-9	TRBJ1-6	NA	CASSPRQGNRDSPLHF	TGTGCCAGCAGCCCAAGACAGGGGAATAGAGATTCACCCCTCCACTTT
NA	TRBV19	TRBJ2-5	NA	CASSITSLQETQYF	TGTGCCAGTAGTATAACTAGTCTCCAAGAGACCCAGTACTTC
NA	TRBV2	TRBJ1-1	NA	CASSEAPGRNTEAFF	TGTGCCAGCAGTGAAGCGCCAGGGAGGAACACTGAAGCTTTCTTT
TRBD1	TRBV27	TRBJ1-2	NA	CASSLGTGANYGYTF	TGTGCCAGCAGTTTAGGCACAGGGGCTAACTATGGCTACACCTTC
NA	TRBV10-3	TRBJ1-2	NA	CAKRQGANYGYTF	TGTGCCAAGAGGCAGGGAGCTAACTATGGCTACACCTTC
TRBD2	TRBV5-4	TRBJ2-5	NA	CASSFSSGGEETQYF	TGTGCCAGCAGCTTCTCTAGCGGGGGGGAAGAGACCCAGTACTTC
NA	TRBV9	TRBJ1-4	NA	CASSGSENEKLFF	TGTGCCAGCAGCGGGTCAGAAAATGAAAAACTGTTTTTT
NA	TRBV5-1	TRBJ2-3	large	CASSLESITDTQYF	TGCGCCAGCAGCTTGGAATCAATCACAGATACGCAGTATTTT
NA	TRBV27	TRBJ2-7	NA	CASSHPQAPYEQYF	TGTGCCAGCAGCCACCCCCAGGCCCCCTACGAGCAGTACTTC
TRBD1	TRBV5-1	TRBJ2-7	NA	CASSLWSGQGIEQYF	TGCGCCAGCAGCTTGTGGTCGGGACAGGGGATCGAGCAGTACTTC
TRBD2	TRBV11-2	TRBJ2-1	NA	CASSASPVPGLGHEQFF	TGTGCCAGCAGCGCTAGCCCTGTCCCGGGACTAGGACATGAGCAGTTCTTC
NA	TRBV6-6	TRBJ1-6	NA	CASSDEIRSNF	TGTGCCAGCAGTGATGAGATCCGAAGTAACTTT
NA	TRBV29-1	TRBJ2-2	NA	CSVRANTGELFF	TGCAGCGTCCGAGCGAACACCGGGGAGCTGTTTTTT
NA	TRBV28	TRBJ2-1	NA	CASSSGFGGNEQFF	TGTGCCAGCAGTAGTGGATTTGGTGGCAATGAGCAGTTCTTC
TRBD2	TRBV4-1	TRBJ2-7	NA	CASSLTSGTTYEQYF	TGCGCCAGCAGCCTTACTAGCGGGACTACCTACGAGCAGTACTTC
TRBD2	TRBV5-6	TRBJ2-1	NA	CASSIAGAYNEQFF	TGTGCCAGCAGCATAGCGGGAGCGTACAATGAGCAGTTCTTC
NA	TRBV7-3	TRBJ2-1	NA	CASSPDGEYNEQFF	TGTGCCAGCAGCCCCGATGGGGAGTACAATGAGCAGTTCTTC
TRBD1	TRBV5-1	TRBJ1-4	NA	CASSQAPPGQGFEKLFF	TGCGCCAGCAGCCAGGCGCCGCCGGGACAGGGTTTTGAAAAACTGTTTTTT
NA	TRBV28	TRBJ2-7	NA	CASSSPLTENYEQYF	TGTGCCAGCAGTTCCCCCCTGACAGAGAACTACGAGCAGTACTTC
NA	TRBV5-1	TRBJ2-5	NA	CASSLGGIWKETQYF	TGCGCCAGCAGCTTGGGAGGGATATGGAAAGAGACCCAGTACTTC
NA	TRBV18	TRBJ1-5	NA	CASSPQGWHQPQHF	TGTGCCAGCTCACCTCAGGGTTGGCATCAGCCCCAGCATTTT
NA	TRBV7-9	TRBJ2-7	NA	CASSLHGSYEQYF	TGTGCCAGCAGCTTACACGGCTCCTACGAGCAGTACTTC
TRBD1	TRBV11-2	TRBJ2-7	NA	CASSLQGQGFYEQYF	TGTGCCAGCAGCTTACAAGGACAGGGGTTTTACGAGCAGTACTTC
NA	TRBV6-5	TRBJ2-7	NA	CASSYLGDREQYF	TGTGCCAGCAGTTACCTTGGAGATCGGGAGCAGTACTTC
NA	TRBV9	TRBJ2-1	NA	CASSVGDNEQFF	TGTGCCAGCAGCGTAGGAGACAATGAGCAGTTCTTC
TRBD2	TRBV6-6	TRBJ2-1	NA	CASTWGGSEQFF	TGTGCCAGCACCTGGGGGGGGAGTGAGCAGTTCTTC
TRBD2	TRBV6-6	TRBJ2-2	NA	CASRSGLWHTGELFF	TGTGCCAGCAGGTCGGGACTATGGCACACCGGGGAGCTGTTTTTT
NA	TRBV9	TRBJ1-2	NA	CASSVGGMSYGYTF	TGTGCCAGCAGCGTCGGGGGAATGAGCTATGGCTACACCTTC
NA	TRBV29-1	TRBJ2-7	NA	CSVEAVWGPYYEQYF	TGCAGCGTTGAAGCGGTATGGGGACCTTACTACGAGCAGTACTTC